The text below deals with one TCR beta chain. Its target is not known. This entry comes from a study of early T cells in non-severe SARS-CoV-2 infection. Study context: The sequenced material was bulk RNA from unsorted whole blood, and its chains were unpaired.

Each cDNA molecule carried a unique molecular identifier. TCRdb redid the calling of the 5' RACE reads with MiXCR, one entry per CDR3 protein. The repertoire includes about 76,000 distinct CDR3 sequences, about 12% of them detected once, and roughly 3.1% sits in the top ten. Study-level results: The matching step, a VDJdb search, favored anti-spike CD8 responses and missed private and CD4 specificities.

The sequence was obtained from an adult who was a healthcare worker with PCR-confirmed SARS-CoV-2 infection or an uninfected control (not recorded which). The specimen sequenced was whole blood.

CDR3 sequence: CASSLGGAGAKNIQYF. The DNA for the CDR3 is TGTGCCAGCAGCTTGGGAGGGGCCGGAGCCAAAAACATTCAGTACTTC. The chain joins TRBV5-4 to TRBJ2-4; D may be TRBD1 or TRBD2 (5 bases each). The CDR3 sequence is 16 residues long. Trimming took 0 bases from V and 0 from J, leaving 10 bases between them. Germline-derived CDR1 and CDR2 are SGHNT and YYREEE (reference sequence).